These 8 T cell receptor beta chains were sequenced from one sample in a study of shared clonotypes between healthy human individuals. Sequencing was performed with immunoSEQ multiplex PCR; in TCRdb, only in-frame clones are kept and a portion is missing. The table lists over 2 million clones, 85% to 95% of them singletons. The sample was naive CD4+ T cells from PBMCs. Subset meaning: CD45RA+ positively selected. These receptors all stem from a man younger than 35 in good health. Some clones in this sample may be carry-over from other donors' samples.

For this clone: Other DNA sequences in this sample translate to the same CDR3. The chain couples TRBV7-3 to TRBJ2-3, with 7 bases identical to TRBD2. The CDR3 spans 14 residues. The germline V gene has CDR1 SGHTA and CDR2 FQGTGA. J lost 5 bases, V lost 0 bases, and 2 bases had no gene match. In nucleotides, the CDR3 is TGTGCCAGCAGCTTAACGGGAGGGCGAGATACGCAGTATTTT. It encodes CASSLTGGRDTQYF.

V and J are TRBV9 and TRBJ2-1; tentative D call: TRBD2 (5 bases). Germline values: CDR1 SGDLS, CDR2 YYNGEE. There are 15 residues in the CDR3. V dropped 4 bases and J dropped 1 base, with 12 bases sitting between them. The CDR3 reads CASSSARGSYNEQFF. The CDR3, as DNA: TGTGCCAGCAGCTCCGCCCGGGGTTCCTACAATGAGCAGTTCTTC. The full variable domain, in which reference TRBV9 and TRBJ2-1 provide the parts outside the CDR3, is DSGVTQTPKHLITATGQRVTLRCSPRSGDLSVYWYQQSLDQGLQFLIQYYNGEERAKGNILERFSAQQFPDLHSELNLSSLELGDSALYFCASSSARGSYNEQFFGPGTRLTVL.

The gene calls are TRBV19 and TRBJ2-3; TRBD2 matches at 14 bases. The germline CDR1 and CDR2 sequences are LNHDA and SQIVND (reference sequence). CDR3 size: 18 residues. The J segment lost 6 bases and the V segment lost 6 bases, leaving 14 bases of the junction unmatched. The chain's CDR3 is CASSTRGGLAGVSDTQYF. CDR3 sequence (DNA): TGTGCCAGTAGCACCAGGGGGGGACTAGCGGGAGTGTCGGATACGCAGTATTTT.

The rearrangement joins TRBV5-4 to TRBJ2-5; the D is unclear. CDR3 length equals 12 residues. Germline assignment: CDR1 SGHNT and CDR2 YYREEE (reference sequence). Trimming pared 4 bases from V and 2 bases from J, leaving 6 bases between. CDR3 DNA sequence: TGTGCCAGCAGCCGAGCGCAAGAGACCCAGTACTTC. Its translation is CASSRAQETQYF.

The rearrangement uses TRBV7-3 and TRBJ2-7; 8 bases match TRBD2. V shed 2 bases and J 4 bases; nucleotides not matched to a gene: 7. CDR1 and CDR2 (germline): SGHTA, FQGTGA. The CDR3 extends over 15 amino acids. The chain's CDR3 is CASSLSAGVFYEQYF. DNA of the CDR3: TGTGCCAGCAGCTTATCAGCGGGGGTGTTTTACGAGCAGTACTTC.

The chain joins TRBV6-5 to TRBJ2-7; D uncertain. V shed 2 bases and J shed 3 bases, with 8 bases lying between them. CDR1 is MNHEY and CDR2 is SVGAGI in the germline V gene. This CDR3 spans 13 amino acids. CDR3 in DNA: TGTGCCAGCAGTTACGCCCCCTACTACGAGCAGTACTTC. Translation gives CASSYAPYYEQYF.

This clone has just one count. The rearrangement joins TRBV6-4 to TRBJ2-1; D is possibly TRBD2 (5 bases). The germline CDR1 and CDR2 sequences are MRHNA and SNTAGT. V lost 6 bases and J lost 6, with 15 bases in between. There are 14 residues in the CDR3. The CDR3 reads CASSRGDPLNEQFF. The CDR3 DNA sequence: TGTGCCAGCAGCCGGGGAGATCCCCTCAATGAGCAGTTCTTC.

This clone was counted a single time. CDR3 DNA: TGTGCCAGCAGCTTAGATGCCCGGGAACGCACCATATATTTT. Translated: CASSLDARERTIYF. The J gene is TRBJ1-3, the V gene TRBV7-9; D unclear. Germline V gene data show CDR1 as SEHNR and CDR2 as FQNEAQ (reference sequence). The CDR3 consists of 14 residues. Trimming took off 1 base at V and 9 bases at J, with 13 bases between the two ends.